A single sample is the source of the 20 T cell receptor beta chains below, sequenced in a study of blood T cell repertoires in COVID-19. Clones were sequenced by immunoSEQ multiplex PCR, and TCRdb holds only the in-frame ones, with some missing. This sample has about 150,000 clones, with 86% found just once. The sample consisted of peripheral blood. The receptors were gathered from a woman aged 70-85 years with acute or convalescent COVID-19.

The V and J genes are TRBV19 and TRBJ1-5; unclear D gene. Germline assignment: CDR1 LNHDA and CDR2 SQIVND (reference sequence). This CDR3 spans 17 amino acids. V lost 1 base to trimming and J lost 0 bases, with 13 bases between them. CDR3 amino acids: CASSIGMIQHSNQPQHF. The CDR3 nucleotides read TGTGCCAGTAGTATAGGGATGATACAGCATAGCAATCAGCCCCAGCATTTT. The whole variable domain, remainder taken from reference TRBV19 and TRBJ1-5, is DGGITQSPKYLFRKEGQNVTLSCEQNLNHDAMYWYRQDPGQGLRLIYYSQIVNDFQKGDIAEGYSVSREKKESFPLTVTSAQKNPTAFYLCASSIGMIQHSNQPQHFGDGTRLSIL.

The chain uses TRBV7-2 and TRBJ1-1; D is unresolved. In germline, CDR1 is SGHTA, CDR2 FQGNSA. The CDR3 extends over 11 amino acids. V lost 6 bases and J lost 6, with 8 bases in between. Here the CDR3 DNA reads TGTGCCAGCAGAACTATTTCTGAAGCTTTCTTT. Amino acid sequence: CASRTISEAFF.

The chain combines TRBV7-2 with TRBJ1-3; D unclear. Germline values: CDR1 SGHTA, CDR2 FQGNSA. This CDR3 is built from 13 residues. V was cut by 1 base and J by 4 bases, with 5 bases left in between. CDR3 DNA sequence: TGTGCCAGCAGCTTAGATCCAGGAAACACCATATATTTT. Translating gives CASSLDPGNTIYF.

The chain uses TRBV3-1 (or the pseudogene TRBV3-2) and TRBJ2-3; unclear D gene. The V and J ends lost 0 bases and 15 bases respectively, with 13 bases between them. CDR1 and CDR2 (germline): LGHDT, YNNKEL (reference sequence). The CDR3 spans 12 residues. The CDR3 is CASSQDNPLAYF. CDR3 sequence (DNA): TGTGCCAGCAGCCAAGATAACCCCTTAGCCTATTTT.

This clone was detected only a few times. The chain recombines TRBV3-1 (or the pseudogene TRBV3-2) with TRBJ1-2; perhaps TRBD1 as D (5 bases). From germline, CDR1 is LGHDT and CDR2 YNNKEL (reference sequence). This CDR3 comprises 17 residues. Trimming removed 1 base from V and 0 bases from J, with 15 bases in between. CDR3 DNA sequence: TGTGCCAGCAGCCAAGGGTGGACATATCCTCCTAACTATGGCTACACCTTC. Translation: CASSQGWTYPPNYGYTF.

This clone was observed a few times. This chain links TRBV5-1 with TRBJ2-1; D might be TRBD1 (6 bases). The ends were cut back, 4 bases at V and 4 bases at J, with 15 bases in the middle. From germline, CDR1 is SGHRS and CDR2 YFSETQ. The CDR3 is 15 residues long. The CDR3 is CASSRQARRYNEQFF. The DNA for the CDR3 is TGCGCCAGCAGCAGACAGGCCCGTCGGTACAATGAGCAGTTCTTC.

Comment on this clone: This same CDR3 is encoded by further DNA sequences in the sample. This chain uses TRBV4-3 with TRBJ2-7, with D possibly being TRBD1 (6 bases). CDR3 length equals 14 residues. Trimming took off 2 bases at V and 2 bases at J, with 10 bases between the two ends. The germline V gene encodes CDR1 LGHNA and CDR2 YSLEER. The CDR3 here is CASSQQTGTYEQYF. The CDR3, as DNA: TGCGCCAGCAGCCAACAAACAGGGACCTACGAGCAGTACTTC.

This clone has a single count. The genes are TRBV2 and TRBJ1-6; D is undetermined. The V gene lost 7 bases and the J gene lost 9 bases, with 13 bases spanning the gap. The CDR3 covers 13 residues. The germline gives CDR1 SNHLY, CDR2 FYNNEI. In DNA form, the CDR3 reads TGTGCCAGCACCTATCGTTCGAGTTCACCCCTCCACTTT. Its protein product is CASTYRSSSPLHF.

This rearrangement joins TRBV6-5 to TRBJ2-1; TRBD2 aligns across 9 bases. From germline, CDR1 is MNHEY and CDR2 SVGAGI. The V segment lost 6 bases and the J segment 4 bases; nucleotides outside the gene matches: 7. This CDR3 region has 15 residues. Here the CDR3 DNA reads TGTGCCAGCAGGCGACTAGCGGAATCATACAATGAGCAGTTCTTC. It specifies CASRRLAESYNEQFF.

The CDR3 reads CASSRDRRGTYSGNTIYF. CDR3 DNA sequence: TGTGCCAGTAGCCGGGACAGGCGAGGAACTTACTCTGGAAACACCATATATTTT. This sequence joins TRBV19 and TRBJ1-3; TRBD1 matches 8 bases. CDR3 length equals 18 residues. The ends lost 6 bases at V and 0 bases at J; junction bases unmatched: 13. Germline lookup yields CDR1 LNHDA and CDR2 SQIVND (reference sequence).

The CDR3 region is CASSQLAGGPAYNEQFF. The CDR3, as DNA: TGTGCCAGCAGCCAACTAGCGGGAGGGCCGGCCTACAATGAGCAGTTCTTC. The V call is TRBV7-6, the J call TRBJ2-1; 13 bases are a match to TRBD2. The V segment lost 5 bases and the J segment 2 bases; nucleotides outside the gene matches: 6. Germline CDR1 is SGHVS and CDR2 is FNYEAQ. This CDR3 has 17 amino acids.

The chain employs TRBV28 and TRBJ1-3; TRBD1 might be the D (6 bases). Germline V gives CDR1 MDHEN, CDR2 SYDVKM. With 6 bases removed from V and 0 bases from J, the gap between germline ends came to 12 bases. This CDR3 comprises 15 residues. In nucleotides, the CDR3 is TGTGCCAGCAGAAACAGGGTCTCCTCTGGAAACACCATATATTTT. Its protein is CASRNRVSSGNTIYF.

The gene calls are TRBV12-3 or TRBV12-4 and TRBJ2-7; 10 bases fit TRBD1. Unmatched junction bases numbered 3, after V lost 5 bases and J lost 5 bases. The CDR3 is 13 residues long. The CDR3 bases are TGTGCCAGCAGTAGACAGGGGGCCCACGAGCAGTACTTC. This encodes CASSRQGAHEQYF.

The V gene is TRBV28, the J gene TRBJ2-1; 14 bases map to TRBD2. The V gene end was trimmed by 5 bases and the J gene end by 12 bases; junction bases not matched to a gene: 9. The CDR3 sequence is 15 residues long. Germline V gene data show CDR1 as MDHEN and CDR2 as SYDVKM. The CDR3 bases are TGTGCCAGCAGTCCACCGGGACTAGCGGGAGCGGGGCAGTTCTTC. Protein: CASSPPGLAGAGQFF.

This clone was recorded only once. The chain links TRBV12-3 or TRBV12-4 to TRBJ2-3; D gene uncertain. CDR3 length equals 11 residues. V dropped 4 bases and J dropped 4 bases, with 3 bases sitting between them. The CDR3 region is CASSSADTQYF. The CDR3 bases are TGTGCCAGCAGTTCGGCAGATACGCAGTATTTT.

This chain links TRBV28 with TRBJ2-2, with 10 bases fitting TRBD2. The germline V gene has CDR1 MDHEN and CDR2 SYDVKM. This CDR3 has 16 residues. With V trimmed by 6 bases and J by 1 base, 5 bases remained unmatched. The CDR3 coding sequence is TGTGCCAGCAGCCACAGGACTAGCGGGAACACCGGGGAGCTGTTTTTT. It yields the protein CASSHRTSGNTGELFF.

This clone was seen only a few times. The V call is TRBV2, the J call TRBJ2-1; possibly TRBD2 for D (5 bases). CDR3 size: 14 residues. Trimming removed 8 bases from V and 5 bases from J, with 16 bases in between. Germline V lookup: CDR1 SNHLY, CDR2 FYNNEI. The CDR3 coding sequence is TGTGCCAGCGAAGGCGGACTCGCGAACAATGAGCAGTTCTTC. Translation gives CASEGGLANNEQFF. Variable domain in full (rest from reference TRBV2 and TRBJ2-1): EPEVTQTPSHQVTQMGQEVILRCVPISNHLYFYWYRQILGQKVEFLVSFYNNEISEKSEIFDDQFSVERPDGSNFTLKIRSTKLEDSAMYFCASEGGLANNEQFFGPGTRLTVL.

The rearrangement links TRBV28 to TRBJ1-2; 11 positions match TRBD1. The CDR3 spans 14 residues. Per the germline V gene, CDR1 is MDHEN and CDR2 is SYDVKM. The V and J ends lost 8 bases and 8 bases, in that order; junction bases with no gene match: 10. The CDR3 bases are TGTGCCAGCGAGGACAGGGGGCGCGGGCGGGGCTACACCTTC. Amino acids: CASEDRGRGRGYTF.

The V gene is TRBV6-5, the J gene TRBJ1-2; the match to TRBD1 covers 7 bases. The CDR3 totals 13 residues. The germline CDR1 and CDR2 sequences are MNHEY and SVGAGI. Unmatched junction bases numbered 5, after V lost 6 bases and J lost 4 bases. In DNA form, the CDR3 reads TGTGCCAGCAGGGATACAGGGGCCTATGGCTACACCTTC. This codes for CASRDTGAYGYTF.

The chain links TRBV6-5 to TRBJ2-2; TRBD1 might be the D (6 bases). V was trimmed by 6 bases and J by 7 bases, leaving 18 bases between them. The CDR3 has 15 amino acids. Germline lookup yields CDR1 MNHEY and CDR2 SVGAGI. The CDR3 here is CASRMLKRGSGELFF. The CDR3 nucleotides are TGTGCCAGCAGAATGCTTAAGAGGGGGAGCGGGGAGCTGTTTTTT.